Below, 14 T cell receptor beta chains from the same sample are listed, as sequenced in a study of regulatory dendritic cells for organ transplantation. The repertoire was sequenced with immunoSEQ multiplex PCR; TCRdb's copy has only in-frame clones and lacks some. The repertoire includes tens of thousands of clones, roughly 85% of them detected once, and approximately 0.25% sits in the top ten. Sorted subsets were CFSE-labeled and cultured approximately 5 days with allogeneic dendritic cells. Their specific antigens are unknown. The specimen was naive CD4+ T cells from blood cultured with dendritic cells. Subset described: CD45RA+ naive T cells. Receptor source: a human donor in good health.

This sequence joins TRBV9 and TRBJ2-2, with D hard to call. The V end lost 0 bases, the J end lost 10 bases, and 13 bases lay between the germline ends. Germline CDR1 reads SGDLS; CDR2 reads YYNGEE. There are 14 residues in the CDR3. In nucleotides, the CDR3 is TGTGCCAGCAGCGTAGACCCCGAGCCAGAGGAGCTGTTTTTT. This gives the protein CASSVDPEPEELFF.

The CDR3 nucleotides read TGTGCCAGCAGCTCAAGCCTAGCGGGGGCCTCTCTGTTTTTT. Translating gives CASSSSLAGASLFF. The rearrangement joins TRBV7-2 to TRBJ2-2; 10 bases line up with TRBD2. J lost 14 bases, V lost 4 bases, and 10 bases had no gene match. The length of the CDR3 is 14 residues. Looked up from germline, CDR1 is SGHTA and CDR2 is FQGNSA.

The chain carries TRBV6-6 and TRBJ1-3; D ambiguous. This CDR3 contains 13 residues. V dropped 4 bases and J dropped 0 bases, with 4 bases sitting between them. CDR1 is MNHNY and CDR2 is SVGAGI in the germline V gene (reference sequence). The CDR3 sequence: CASSLDSGNTIYF. The CDR3 DNA reads TGTGCCAGCAGTTTGGACTCTGGAAACACCATATATTTT.

As DNA, the CDR3 is TGCGCCAGCAGTCAGGGACCGTCCACCGGGGAGCTGTTTTTT. Its translation: CASSQGPSTGELFF. V usage is TRBV5-1 and J usage is TRBJ2-2; D is perhaps TRBD1 or TRBD2 (5 bases each). Trimming shortened V by 5 bases and J by 4 bases, and 12 bases separated the two germline ends. Looked up from germline, CDR1 is SGHRS and CDR2 is YFSETQ. The CDR3 length is 14 residues.

The genes are TRBV4-2 and TRBJ1-4; D not resolved. In germline, CDR1 is LGHNA, CDR2 YNFKEQ. The CDR3 runs 15 residues. V was trimmed by 4 bases and J by 0 bases, leaving 9 bases between them. The CDR3 loop is CASSRKTATNEKLFF. DNA for the CDR3: TGTGCCAGCAGCCGAAAGACTGCAACTAATGAAAAACTGTTTTTT.

The chain carries TRBV4-2 and TRBJ2-3, with 15 bases identical to TRBD2. CDR3 length: 17 amino acids. In germline, CDR1 is LGHNA, CDR2 YNFKEQ. J gave up 6 bases and V 2 bases, and 6 bases lay outside the gene matches. The CDR3 protein is CASSQFGLAGGQDTQYF. The CDR3 DNA follows: TGTGCCAGCAGCCAATTCGGACTAGCGGGGGGGCAGGATACGCAGTATTTT.

V is TRBV11-2 and J is TRBJ1-2; D remains ambiguous. Germline values: CDR1 SGHAT, CDR2 FQNNGV. V was pared by 2 bases and J by 7 bases, with 14 bases between. The CDR3 is 14 amino acids. In DNA, the CDR3 is TGTGCCAGCAGCTTACCCGCACGGGGTGCTGGCTACACCTTC. Protein sequence: CASSLPARGAGYTF. The full variable domain, completed using reference TRBV11-2 and TRBJ1-2, is EAGVAQSPRYKIIEKRQSVAFWCNPISGHATLYWYQQILGQGPKLLIQFQNNGVVDDSQLPKDRFSAERLKGVDSTLKIQPAKLEDSAVYLCASSLPARGAGYTFGSGTRLTVV.

The CDR3 region has the DNA TGTGCCAGCAGCGTAAACCCGACAGATACGCAGTATTTT. As protein: CASSVNPTDTQYF. The chain uses TRBV9 and TRBJ2-3; D uncertain. The CDR3 extends over 13 amino acids. Trimming left V 1 base short and J 3 bases short, with 6 bases between. Germline V lookup: CDR1 SGDLS, CDR2 YYNGEE.

This chain uses TRBV7-9 with TRBJ2-1; 9 bases agree with TRBD2. The CDR3 covers 13 residues. After removal of 3 bases from V and 8 bases from J, the junction contained 2 bases not matched to a gene. Germline values: CDR1 SEHNR, CDR2 FQNEAQ (reference sequence). The CDR3 DNA reads TGTGCCAGCAGCTTTGCGGGAGGGGATGAGCAGTTCTTC. Its protein is CASSFAGGDEQFF. The complete variable domain, with remaining parts taken from reference TRBV7-9 and TRBJ2-1, reads DTGVSQNPRHKITKRGQNVTFRCDPISEHNRLYWYRQTLGQGPEFLTYFQNEAQLEKSRLLSDRFSAERPKGSFSTLEIQRTEQGDSAMYLCASSFAGGDEQFFGPGTRLTVL.

The CDR3 sequence is CASSPGRGPNYGYTF. CDR3 DNA sequence: TGTGCCAGCAGCCCCGGACGAGGTCCTAACTATGGCTACACCTTC. The genes are TRBV7-2 and TRBJ1-2; D gene ambiguous. The germline V gene has CDR1 SGHTA and CDR2 FQGNSA. Trimming stripped 5 bases from V and 0 bases from J, with 13 bases between. The CDR3 totals 15 residues.

The rearrangement links TRBV21-1 to TRBJ1-1; TRBD1, the table's D call, lacks a check against the DNA. TRBV21-1 is a pseudogene. The CDR3 length is 18 residues. CDR3 residues: CASTRPTGGAISMPEAFF. CDR3 nucleotide sequence: TGTGCCAGCACTCGACCGACAGGGGGCGCAATTTCAATGCCTGAAGCTTTCTTT.

J is TRBJ1-5 and V is TRBV18; TRBD1 agrees at 7 bases. This CDR3 is 14 amino acids long. Germline V gene data show CDR1 as KGHSH and CDR2 as LQKENI. After removal of 6 bases from V and 6 bases from J, the junction contained 8 bases not matched to a gene. CDR3 region: CASSGQGVGQPQHF. CDR3 bases: TGTGCCAGCTCGGGCCAGGGGGTGGGTCAGCCCCAGCATTTT.

This clone has more than one count but fewer than ten. The gene calls are TRBV10-1 and TRBJ1-1, with 7 positions matching TRBD1. V lost 8 bases to trimming and J lost 6 bases; unmatched junction nucleotides: 6. From germline, CDR1 is WNHNN and CDR2 SYGVQD (reference sequence). This CDR3 has 12 residues. The CDR3 here is CASRYRGSEAFF. CDR3 sequence (DNA): TGCGCCAGCCGATACAGGGGCTCTGAAGCTTTCTTT.

The chain recombines TRBV4-1 with TRBJ1-2; perhaps TRBD1 as D (5 bases). Trimming left V 0 bases short and J 6 bases short, with 11 bases between. The V gene's germline CDR1 is MGHRA and CDR2 YSYEKL. CDR3 length: 14 amino acids. The CDR3 loop is CASSQDLVQDGYTF. For the CDR3, the DNA is TGCGCCAGCAGCCAAGATCTAGTACAGGATGGCTACACCTTC.